The T cell receptor (beta chain) under discussion was sequenced for a study of shared clonotypes between healthy human individuals. In the study overall: There were three CD4 naive, three CD4 memory, two CD8 naive and one CD8 memory plates per donor.

V dropped 4 bases and J dropped 5 bases, with 17 bases sitting between them. This CDR3 is 15 amino acids long. The germline CDR1 and CDR2 sequences are MNHEY and SVGAGI. Study-wide results and caveats: Richness estimates generally favored naive over memory subsets.

For each subset, genomic DNA was distributed in equal portions over several immunoSEQ plates. The method was immunoSEQ multiplex PCR; TCRdb's version includes in-frame clones alone and lacks a portion of them. The data contain 2.5 million or so clones, approximately 90% of them singletons. The study separated CD4+ cells into CD45RA+ naive and CD45RA-negative memory subsets. For this clone: Its antigen remains unidentified.

The chain carries TRBV6-5 and TRBJ1-2; D may be TRBD1 (5 bases). The sequenced sample was naive CD4+ T cells sorted from blood. The sample's subset: CD45RA+ positively selected. The sequence was collected from a man between 18 and 29 years old in good health. The CDR3 sequence is CASSLDTPDVYGYTF. CDR3 DNA: TGTGCCAGCAGTTTGGACACCCCGGATGTTTATGGCTACACCTTC.